This T cell receptor (beta chain) was obtained from a study of Tregs in tolerant kidney transplant recipients. For the study at large: Mixed chimerism was transient after nonmyeloablative marrow transplants from related graft donors. Whole-study results and caveats: Findings come from small patient numbers and require larger validation. Some patients' samples used different primers over time, so nucleotide sequences weren't comparable.

The CDR3 is 12 residues long. V lost 2 bases and J lost 7, with 6 bases in between. The germline gives CDR1 MDHEN, CDR2 SYDVKM. For this clone: Its antigen is as yet unknown.

Here immunoSEQ multiplex PCR was the method, and the copy in TCRdb shows in-frame clones only, minus some. In the table there are under 80,000 clones, around 85% of which are singletons. This TCR came from a human donor who received a combined kidney and bone marrow transplant. The material was Tregs from blood, obtained before the transplant. This rearrangement joins TRBV28 to TRBJ1-5; D unclear. The CDR3 region has the DNA TGTGCCAGCAGTTTACTGGCGCAGCCCCAGCATTTT. Protein: CASSLLAQPQHF.